A single sample gave rise to the 10 T cell receptor beta chains below, sequenced in a study of blood T cell repertoires in COVID-19. Clones were read by immunoSEQ multiplex PCR, and TCRdb kept only the in-frame ones, dropping some. The sample lists a few hundred thousand clones, more than 75% occurring once. Sequenced sample: PBMCs or T cells enriched from blood (not recorded which). The receptors come from a woman in her 30s who had recovered from COVID-19.

This clone was counted between two and nine times. This chain links TRBV19 with TRBJ2-1; weak D call: TRBD2 (6 bases). The germline V gene encodes CDR1 LNHDA and CDR2 SQIVND (reference sequence). The CDR3 consists of 14 residues. V was cut by 6 bases and J by 10 bases, with 19 bases left in between. CDR3 amino acids: CASRKEVGGKEQFF. The CDR3 nucleotides read TGTGCCAGTAGAAAGGAGGTCGGGGGTAAAGAGCAGTTCTTC.

The CDR3 region is CATSRAQGTVYNSPLHF. CDR3 in DNA: TGTGCCACCAGCAGAGCACAGGGGACCGTCTATAATTCACCCCTCCACTTT. This rearrangement joins TRBV15 to TRBJ1-6; 7 bases align to TRBD1. This CDR3 has 17 amino acids. Germline-derived CDR1 and CDR2 are LNHNV and YYDKDF (reference sequence). V dropped 1 base and J dropped 3; count of bases not matched to a gene: 6.

A word on this clone: One end of the junction does not line up with germline, which may come from a read error. This chain connects TRBV3-1 (or the pseudogene TRBV3-2) to TRBJ1-3; D is possibly TRBD1 (5 bases). CDR1 is LGHDT, CDR2 YNNKEL, per germline (reference sequence). The CDR3 covers 16 residues. The DNA for the CDR3 is TGTGCCAGCAACTCCGGAACCGTCCGGGGGGGAAGCACCATATATTTT. Its translation is CASNSGTVRGGSTIYF.

This clone has only a few counts. The chain is built from TRBV19 and TRBJ2-5; 8 bases align to TRBD2. The germline V gene encodes CDR1 LNHDA and CDR2 SQIVND (reference sequence). The CDR3 sequence is 16 residues long. Trimming removed 1 base from V and 2 bases from J; junction bases left unmatched: 6. This CDR3 reads CASSIAAGGGQETQYF. CDR3 nucleotide sequence: TGTGCCAGTAGTATAGCAGCCGGCGGGGGGCAAGAGACCCAGTACTTC. Complete variable domain (other parts from reference TRBV19 and TRBJ2-5): DGGITQSPKYLFRKEGQNVTLSCEQNLNHDAMYWYRQDPGQGLRLIYYSQIVNDFQKGDIAEGYSVSREKKESFPLTVTSAQKNPTAFYLCASSIAAGGGQETQYFGPGTRLLVL.

V gene TRBV10-1 combines with J gene TRBJ2-5; D is possibly TRBD1 (5 bases). CDR3 length equals 13 residues. Germline V lookup: CDR1 WNHNN, CDR2 SYGVQD (reference sequence). V was cut by 3 bases and J by 6 bases, with 11 bases left in between. For the CDR3, the DNA is TGCGCCAGCAGTGAAGACAGAATAAAGACCCAGTACTTC. Translating gives CASSEDRIKTQYF.

V is TRBV6-6 and J is TRBJ2-7, with TRBD2 matching 7 bases. V lost 8 bases to trimming and J lost 4 bases; unmatched junction nucleotides: 17. The CDR3 runs 16 residues. Germline V gene data show CDR1 as MNHNY and CDR2 as SVGAGI (reference sequence). The CDR3 DNA reads as TGTGCCAGCCGCCCGGGGGGTCCCGACAAAGATTACGAGCAGTACTTC. It is translated as CASRPGGPDKDYEQYF.

This chain links TRBV2 with TRBJ1-1; tentative D call: TRBD1 (5 bases). The CDR3 loop spans 15 amino acids. The V end lost 6 bases, the J end lost 6 bases, and 20 bases lay between the germline ends. In germline, CDR1 is SNHLY, CDR2 FYNNEI. CDR3 amino acids: CASRERDGGGSEAFF. CDR3 coding DNA: TGTGCCAGCAGGGAAAGGGACGGGGGGGGATCTGAAGCTTTCTTT.

This clone was seen a single time. V and J are TRBV7-8 and TRBJ2-3; tentatively, D is TRBD1 (6 bases). Trimming pared 1 base from V and 1 base from J, leaving 15 bases between. Germline V gene sequence: CDR1 SGHVS, CDR2 FQNEAQ. CDR3 length: 17 residues. CDR3 DNA sequence: TGTGCCAGCAGCTTAGGGGTTGGTGCAGGGGGCACAGATACGCAGTATTTT. It translates to CASSLGVGAGGTDTQYF.

This clone was counted once. The V call is TRBV2, the J call TRBJ2-3; D is ambiguous. Germline values: CDR1 SNHLY, CDR2 FYNNEI. Trimming pared 3 bases from V and 7 bases from J, leaving 8 bases between. The CDR3 sequence is 12 residues long. The CDR3 protein is CASSEAPNTQYF. The DNA for the CDR3 is TGTGCCAGCAGTGAGGCTCCCAATACGCAGTATTTT.

The CDR3 reads CASRLTGEPYEQYF. The CDR3 coding sequence is TGTGCCAGCAGGTTAACAGGGGAGCCCTACGAGCAGTACTTC. The rearrangement joins TRBV28 to TRBJ2-7, with TRBD1 identical over 7 bases. Germline V gene data show CDR1 as MDHEN and CDR2 as SYDVKM. The CDR3 is 14 residues long. J lost 2 bases, V lost 6 bases, and 7 bases had no gene match.